These 4 T cell receptor beta chains came from one sample sequenced in a study of cytomegalovirus exposure and HLA in healthy donors. PCR employed 60 Vbeta and 13 Jbeta primers. Clones were read by immunoSEQ multiplex PCR, and TCRdb kept only the in-frame ones, dropping some. The sample carries roughly 80,000 clones, around 81% recorded once. Source material: PBMCs. These receptors all come from a woman under 40 in good health and CMV-seronegative.

The chain is built from TRBV4-3 and TRBJ2-2; D is ambiguous. CDR3 length: 13 residues. The V gene lost 4 bases and the J gene lost 5 bases, with 8 bases spanning the gap. CDR1 is LGHNA and CDR2 is YSLEER in the germline V gene. The CDR3 loop is CASSPQRTGELFF. CDR3 DNA: TGCGCCAGCAGCCCGCAGCGAACCGGGGAGCTGTTTTTT.

For this clone: One end of the junction does not line up with germline, which may come from a read error. This rearrangement joins TRBV7-9 to TRBJ2-2; 14 nucleotides align to TRBD2. Germline V gene sequence: CDR1 SEHNR, CDR2 FQNEAQ (reference sequence). CDR3 size: 19 residues. CDR3 in DNA: TGTTCCAGCAGCTTAGTCGGGACTAGCGGGAGAATCGGTTTAGGGGAGCTGTTTTTT. It yields the protein CSSSLVGTSGRIGLGELFF.

The chain has TRBV9 and TRBJ2-2, with 7 bases that match TRBD2. CDR3 length: 16 residues. Germline V gene lookup returns CDR1 SGDLS and CDR2 YYNGEE. With 5 bases clipped from V and 2 bases from J, the junction kept 9 bases outside the gene matches. CDR3 bases: TGTGCCAGCAGTTGGGCGGGAGATATTAACACCGGGGAGCTGTTTTTT. The encoded protein is CASSWAGDINTGELFF.

This clone was found once. The rearrangement links TRBV9 to TRBJ2-7, with D hard to call. This CDR3 comprises 13 residues. Trimming took 0 bases from V and 3 from J, leaving 7 bases between them. The germline V gene has CDR1 SGDLS and CDR2 YYNGEE. The CDR3 region has the DNA TGTGCCAGCAGCGTAGCTAGTGACTACGAGCAGTACTTC. It is translated as CASSVASDYEQYF.